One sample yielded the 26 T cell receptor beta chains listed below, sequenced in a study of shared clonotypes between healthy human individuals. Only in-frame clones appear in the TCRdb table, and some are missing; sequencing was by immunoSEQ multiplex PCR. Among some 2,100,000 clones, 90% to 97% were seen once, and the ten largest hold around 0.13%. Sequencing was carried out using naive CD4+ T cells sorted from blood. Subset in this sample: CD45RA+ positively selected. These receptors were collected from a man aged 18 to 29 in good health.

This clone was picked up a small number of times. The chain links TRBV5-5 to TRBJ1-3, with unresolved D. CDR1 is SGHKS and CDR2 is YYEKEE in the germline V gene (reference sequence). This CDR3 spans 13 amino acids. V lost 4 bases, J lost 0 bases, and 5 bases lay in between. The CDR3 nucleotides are TGTGCCAGCAGCCAGAACTCTGGAAACACCATATATTTT. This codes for CASSQNSGNTIYF.

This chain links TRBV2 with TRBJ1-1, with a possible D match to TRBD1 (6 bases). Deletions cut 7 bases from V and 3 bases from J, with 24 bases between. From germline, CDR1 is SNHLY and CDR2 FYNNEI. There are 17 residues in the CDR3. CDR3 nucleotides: TGTGCCAGCAAGGGGGGACCGGCTACTCCGCGATACACTGAAGCTTTCTTT. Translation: CASKGGPATPRYTEAFF.

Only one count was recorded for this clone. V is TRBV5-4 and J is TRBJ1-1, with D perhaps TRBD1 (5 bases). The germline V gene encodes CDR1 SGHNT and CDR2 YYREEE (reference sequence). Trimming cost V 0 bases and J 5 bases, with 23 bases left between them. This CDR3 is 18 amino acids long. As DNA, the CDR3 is TGTGCCAGCAGCTTGGTGGGGCAGGTGAGACTTGAACGGACTGAAGCTTTCTTT. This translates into CASSLVGQVRLERTEAFF.

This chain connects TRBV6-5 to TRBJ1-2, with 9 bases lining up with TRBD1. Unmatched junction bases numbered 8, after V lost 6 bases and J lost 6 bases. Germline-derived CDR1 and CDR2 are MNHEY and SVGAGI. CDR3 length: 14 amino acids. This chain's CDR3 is CASRQGALGNGYTF. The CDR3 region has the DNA TGTGCCAGCAGACAGGGGGCCCTGGGTAATGGCTACACCTTC.

This CDR3 is CASSWGFSGELFF. The CDR3 region has the DNA TGTGCCAGCAGCTGGGGGTTTTCCGGGGAGCTGTTTTTT. The chain recombines TRBV7-2 with TRBJ2-2; D tentatively reads TRBD1 or TRBD2 (5 bases each). Germline V gives CDR1 SGHTA, CDR2 FQGNSA. Deletions cut 4 bases from V and 6 bases from J, with 9 bases between. The length of the CDR3 is 13 residues.

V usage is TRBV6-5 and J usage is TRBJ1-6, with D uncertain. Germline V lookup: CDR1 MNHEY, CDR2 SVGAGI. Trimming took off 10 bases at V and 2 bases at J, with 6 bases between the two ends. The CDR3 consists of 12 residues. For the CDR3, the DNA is TGTGCCATTGGCGCCTATAATTCACCCCTCCACTTT. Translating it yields CAIGAYNSPLHF.

The CDR3 protein is CASSTDGTSSYEQYF. In DNA form, the CDR3 reads TGTGCCAGCAGCACCGACGGGACTAGCTCCTACGAGCAGTACTTC. This rearrangement joins TRBV7-2 to TRBJ2-7; 8 nucleotides align to TRBD2. Germline CDR1 and CDR2: SGHTA and FQGNSA. The CDR3 is made up of 15 amino acids. J was trimmed by 0 bases and V by 5 bases; bases with no gene match: 6.

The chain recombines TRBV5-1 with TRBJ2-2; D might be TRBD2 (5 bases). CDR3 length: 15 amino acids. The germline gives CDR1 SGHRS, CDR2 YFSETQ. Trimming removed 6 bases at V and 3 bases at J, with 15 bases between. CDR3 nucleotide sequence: TGCGCCAGCAACCTGCTAGGTAGCGACACCGGGGAGCTGTTTTTT. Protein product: CASNLLGSDTGELFF.

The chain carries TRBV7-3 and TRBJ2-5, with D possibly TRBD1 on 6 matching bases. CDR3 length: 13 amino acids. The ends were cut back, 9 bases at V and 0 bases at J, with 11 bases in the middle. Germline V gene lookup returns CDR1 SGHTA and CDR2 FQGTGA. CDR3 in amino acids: CARDRDNQETQYF. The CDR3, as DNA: TGTGCCAGGGACCGGGACAACCAAGAGACCCAGTACTTC.

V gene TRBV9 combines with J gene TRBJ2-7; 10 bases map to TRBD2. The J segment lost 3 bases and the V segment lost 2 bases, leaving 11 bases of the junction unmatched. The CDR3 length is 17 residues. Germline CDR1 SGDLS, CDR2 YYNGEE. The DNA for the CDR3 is TGTGCCAGCAGCGTGTCAAGCGGGGGGGTCCCAATCTACGAGCAGTACTTC. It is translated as CASSVSSGGVPIYEQYF.

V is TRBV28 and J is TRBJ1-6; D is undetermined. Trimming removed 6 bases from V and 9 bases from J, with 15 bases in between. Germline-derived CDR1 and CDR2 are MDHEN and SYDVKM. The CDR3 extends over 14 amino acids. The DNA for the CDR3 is TGTGCCAGCAGCACGACGGGCATGGGTTCACCCCTCCACTTT. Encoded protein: CASSTTGMGSPLHF. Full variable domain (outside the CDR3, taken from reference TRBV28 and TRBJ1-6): DVKVTQSSRYLVKRTGEKVFLECVQDMDHENMFWYRQDPGLGLRLIYFSYDVKMKEKGDIPEGYSVSREKKERFSLILESASTNQTSMYLCASSTTGMGSPLHFGNGTRLTVT.

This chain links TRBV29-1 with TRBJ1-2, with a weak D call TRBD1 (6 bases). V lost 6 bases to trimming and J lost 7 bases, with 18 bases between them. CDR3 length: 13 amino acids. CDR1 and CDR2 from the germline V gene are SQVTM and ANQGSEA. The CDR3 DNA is TGCAGCGTGGACGGGACACCGAATTTTGGCTACACCTTC. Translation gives CSVDGTPNFGYTF.

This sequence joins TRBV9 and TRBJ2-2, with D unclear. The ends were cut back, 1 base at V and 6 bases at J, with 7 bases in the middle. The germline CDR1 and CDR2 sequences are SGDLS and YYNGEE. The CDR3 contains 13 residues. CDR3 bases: TGTGCCAGCAGCGTAAACAGTGCCGGGGAGCTGTTTTTT. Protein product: CASSVNSAGELFF.

The CDR3 nucleotides read TGTGCCAGCAGTATGAGGACAGGGAGGAGCACAGATACGCAGTATTTT. Amino acid sequence: CASSMRTGRSTDTQYF. This chain uses TRBV27 with TRBJ2-3, with TRBD1 identical over 8 bases. V dropped 5 bases and J dropped 0; count of bases not matched to a gene: 7. The V gene's germline CDR1 is MNHEY and CDR2 SMNVEV (reference sequence). This CDR3 has 16 residues.

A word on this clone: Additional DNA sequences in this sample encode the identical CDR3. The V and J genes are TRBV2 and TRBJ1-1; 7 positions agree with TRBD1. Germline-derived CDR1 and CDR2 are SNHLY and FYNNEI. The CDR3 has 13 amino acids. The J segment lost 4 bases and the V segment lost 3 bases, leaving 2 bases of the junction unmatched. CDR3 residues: CASSEAGGTEAFF. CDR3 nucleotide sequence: TGTGCCAGCAGTGAGGCAGGGGGCACTGAAGCTTTCTTT.

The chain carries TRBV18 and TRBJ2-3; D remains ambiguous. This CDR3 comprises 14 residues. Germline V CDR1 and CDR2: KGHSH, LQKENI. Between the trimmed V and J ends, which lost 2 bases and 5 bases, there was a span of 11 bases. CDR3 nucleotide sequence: TGTGCCAGCTCACCAGTCACGGGTATAGATACGCAGTATTTT. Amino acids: CASSPVTGIDTQYF.

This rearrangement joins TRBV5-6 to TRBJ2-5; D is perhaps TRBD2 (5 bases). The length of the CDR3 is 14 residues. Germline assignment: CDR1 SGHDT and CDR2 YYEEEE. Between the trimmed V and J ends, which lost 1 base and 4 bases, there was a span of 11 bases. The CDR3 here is CASSLPNGVETQYF. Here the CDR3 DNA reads TGTGCCAGCAGCTTGCCGAACGGGGTAGAGACCCAGTACTTC. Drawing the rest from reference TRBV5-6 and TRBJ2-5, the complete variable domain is DAGVTQSPTHLIKTRGQQVTLRCSPKSGHDTVSWYQQALGQGPQFIFQYYEEEERQRGNFPDRFSGHQFPNYSSELNVNALLLGDSALYLCASSLPNGVETQYFGPGTRLLVL.

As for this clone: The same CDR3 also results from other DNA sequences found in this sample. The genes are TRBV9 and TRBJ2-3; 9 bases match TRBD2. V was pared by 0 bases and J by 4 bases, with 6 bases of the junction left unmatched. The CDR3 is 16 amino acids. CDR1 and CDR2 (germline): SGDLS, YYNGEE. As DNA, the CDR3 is TGTGCCAGCAGCGTAGGGGCGGGAGGGCCCGCAGATACGCAGTATTTT. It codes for CASSVGAGGPADTQYF. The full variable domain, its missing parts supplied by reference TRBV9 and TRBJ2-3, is DSGVTQTPKHLITATGQRVTLRCSPRSGDLSVYWYQQSLDQGLQFLIQYYNGEERAKGNILERFSAQQFPDLHSELNLSSLELGDSALYFCASSVGAGGPADTQYFGPGTRLTVL.

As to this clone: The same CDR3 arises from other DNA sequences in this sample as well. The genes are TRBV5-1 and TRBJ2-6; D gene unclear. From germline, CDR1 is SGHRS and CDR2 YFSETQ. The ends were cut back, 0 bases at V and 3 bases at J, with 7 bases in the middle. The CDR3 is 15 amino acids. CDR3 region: CASSLAGVGANVLTF. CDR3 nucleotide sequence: TGCGCCAGCAGCTTGGCTGGGGTTGGGGCCAACGTCCTGACTTTC.

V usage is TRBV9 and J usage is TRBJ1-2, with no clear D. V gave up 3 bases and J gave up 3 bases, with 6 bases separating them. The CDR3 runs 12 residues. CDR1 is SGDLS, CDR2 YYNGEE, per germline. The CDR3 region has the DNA TGTGCCAGCAGCGAAGGGTACTATGGCTACACCTTC. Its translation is CASSEGYYGYTF.

The CDR3 sequence is CASRKAGLAKNIQYF. CDR3 DNA sequence: TGTGCCAGCAGAAAAGCAGGGTTAGCCAAAAACATTCAGTACTTC. V and J are TRBV11-2 and TRBJ2-4; D is perhaps TRBD1 (5 bases). V was pared by 6 bases and J by 0 bases, with 12 bases between. Germline CDR1 and CDR2: SGHAT and FQNNGV. The CDR3 has 15 residues.

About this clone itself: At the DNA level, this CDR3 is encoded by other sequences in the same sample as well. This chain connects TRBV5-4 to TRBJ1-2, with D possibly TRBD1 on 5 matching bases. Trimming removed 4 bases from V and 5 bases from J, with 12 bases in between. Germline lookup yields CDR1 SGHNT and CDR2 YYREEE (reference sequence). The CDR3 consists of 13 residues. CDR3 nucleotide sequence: TGTGCCAGCAGCACCGACAGCCTATATGGCTACACCTTC. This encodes CASSTDSLYGYTF.

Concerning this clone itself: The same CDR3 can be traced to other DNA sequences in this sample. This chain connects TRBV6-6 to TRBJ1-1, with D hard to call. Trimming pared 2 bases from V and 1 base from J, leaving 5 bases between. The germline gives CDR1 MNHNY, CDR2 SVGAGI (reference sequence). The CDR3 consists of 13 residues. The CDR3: CASSYGSNTEAFF. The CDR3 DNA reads TGTGCCAGCAGTTACGGGTCGAACACTGAAGCTTTCTTT.

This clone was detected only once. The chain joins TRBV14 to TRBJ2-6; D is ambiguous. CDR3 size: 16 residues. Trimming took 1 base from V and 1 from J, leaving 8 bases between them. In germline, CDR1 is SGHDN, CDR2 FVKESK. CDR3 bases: TGTGCCAGCAGCCAAGTCGTCCCATCTGGGGCCAACGTCCTGACTTTC. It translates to CASSQVVPSGANVLTF.

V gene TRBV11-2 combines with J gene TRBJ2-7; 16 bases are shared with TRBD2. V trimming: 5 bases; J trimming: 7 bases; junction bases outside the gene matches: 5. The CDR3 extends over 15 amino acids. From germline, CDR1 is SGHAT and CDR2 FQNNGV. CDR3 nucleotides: TGTGCCAGCAGCCAAGGGACTAGCGGGAGGGAGGAGCAGTACTTC. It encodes CASSQGTSGREEQYF.

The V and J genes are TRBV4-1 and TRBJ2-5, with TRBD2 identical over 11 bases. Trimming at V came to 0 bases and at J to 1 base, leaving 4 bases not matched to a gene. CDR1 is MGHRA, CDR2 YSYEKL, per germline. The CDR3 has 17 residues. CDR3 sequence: CASSQDRLAGGQETQYF. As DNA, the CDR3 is TGCGCCAGCAGCCAAGATAGGCTAGCGGGGGGCCAAGAGACCCAGTACTTC.